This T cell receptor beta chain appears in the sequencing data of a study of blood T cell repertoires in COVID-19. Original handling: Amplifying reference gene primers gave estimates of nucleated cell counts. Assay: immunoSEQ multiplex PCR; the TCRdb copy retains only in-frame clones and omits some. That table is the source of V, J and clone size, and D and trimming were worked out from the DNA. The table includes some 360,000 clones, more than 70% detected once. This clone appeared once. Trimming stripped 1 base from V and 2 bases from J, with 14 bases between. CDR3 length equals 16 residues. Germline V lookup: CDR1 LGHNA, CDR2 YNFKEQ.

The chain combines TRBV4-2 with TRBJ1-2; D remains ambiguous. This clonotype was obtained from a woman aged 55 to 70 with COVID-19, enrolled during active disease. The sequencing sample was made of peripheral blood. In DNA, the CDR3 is TGTGCCAGCAGCCAAGTCAGTTACGACAACAACTATGGCTACACCTTC. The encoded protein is CASSQVSYDNNYGYTF.